The source of this T cell receptor beta chain is a study of cytomegalovirus exposure and HLA in healthy donors. Notes on the study in general: TCR beta sequences reportedly predicted most subjects' HLA-A and HLA-B alleles accurately. An analysis was carried out later, and it reportedly showed fewer N-insertions in an Asian-associated ancestry cluster than the approximately 670-donor mean. A few CMV-associated chains were confirmed in vitro to be specific for CMV antigens.

The PCR was carried out with 60 Vbeta primers and 13 Jbeta primers. Some clones are missing from TCRdb's copy, which holds only in-frame ones; the method was immunoSEQ multiplex PCR. This table holds 80,000 or so clones, less than 75% found once. The CDR3 spans 14 residues. Germline lookup yields CDR1 SGHDN and CDR2 FVKESK. V lost 0 bases to trimming and J lost 8 bases, with 11 bases between them. In the case of this clone: The antigen is not known.

The receptor was derived from a man aged 25 to 45 in good health and CMV-seropositive. The sample comprised PBMCs. The rearrangement uses TRBV14 and TRBJ2-1; D is uncertain. CDR3 bases: TGTGCCAGCAGCCAAGATCTTTTGGCCGATGAGCAGTTCTTC. This translates into CASSQDLLADEQFF.